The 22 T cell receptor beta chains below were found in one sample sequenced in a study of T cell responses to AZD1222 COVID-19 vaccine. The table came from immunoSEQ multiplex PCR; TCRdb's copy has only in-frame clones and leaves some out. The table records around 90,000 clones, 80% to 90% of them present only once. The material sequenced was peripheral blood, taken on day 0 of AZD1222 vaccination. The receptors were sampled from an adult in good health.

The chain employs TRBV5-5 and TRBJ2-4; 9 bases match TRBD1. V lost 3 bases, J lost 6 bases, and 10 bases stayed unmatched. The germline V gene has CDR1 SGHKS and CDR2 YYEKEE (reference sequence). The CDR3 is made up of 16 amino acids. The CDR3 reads CASSSRTGDFGNIQYF. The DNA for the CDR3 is TGTGCCAGCAGCTCGCGGACAGGGGATTTTGGAAACATTCAGTACTTC.

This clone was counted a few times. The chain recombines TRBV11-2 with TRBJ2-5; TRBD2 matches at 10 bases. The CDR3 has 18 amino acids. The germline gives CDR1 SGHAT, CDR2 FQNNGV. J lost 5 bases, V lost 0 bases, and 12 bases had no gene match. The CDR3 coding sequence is TGTGCCAGCAGCTTAGATAGTCGGTCTAGCGGGAGTAGGGAGACCCAGTACTTC. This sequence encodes CASSLDSRSSGSRETQYF.

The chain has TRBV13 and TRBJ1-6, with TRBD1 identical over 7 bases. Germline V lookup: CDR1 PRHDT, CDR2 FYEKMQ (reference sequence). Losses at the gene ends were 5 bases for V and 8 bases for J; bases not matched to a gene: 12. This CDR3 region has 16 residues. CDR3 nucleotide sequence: TGTGCCAGCAGCGGCCGCTCCGGGACAGTTCATTCACCCCTCCACTTT. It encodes CASSGRSGTVHSPLHF. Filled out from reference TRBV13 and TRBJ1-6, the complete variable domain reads AAGVIQSPRHLIKEKRETATLKCYPIPRHDTVYWYQQGPGQDPQFLISFYEKMQSDKGSIPDRFSAQQFSDYHSELNMSSLELGDSALYFCASSGRSGTVHSPLHFGNGTRLTVT.

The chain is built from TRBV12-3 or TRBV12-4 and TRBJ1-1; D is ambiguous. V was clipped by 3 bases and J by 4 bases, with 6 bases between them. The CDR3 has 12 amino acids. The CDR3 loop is CASSFVPTEAFF. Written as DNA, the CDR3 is TGTGCCAGCAGTTTCGTCCCCACTGAAGCTTTCTTT.

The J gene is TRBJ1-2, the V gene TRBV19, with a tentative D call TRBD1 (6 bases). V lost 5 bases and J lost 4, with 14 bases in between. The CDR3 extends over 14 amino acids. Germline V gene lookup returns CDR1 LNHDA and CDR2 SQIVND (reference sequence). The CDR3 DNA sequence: TGTGCCAGTAGTCCTTCACAGGGCCTCTATGGCTACACCTTC. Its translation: CASSPSQGLYGYTF.

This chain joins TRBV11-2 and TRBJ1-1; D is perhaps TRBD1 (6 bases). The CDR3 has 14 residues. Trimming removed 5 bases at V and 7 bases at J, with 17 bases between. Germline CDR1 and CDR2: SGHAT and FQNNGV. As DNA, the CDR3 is TGTGCCAGCAGCCACCGCTGGGGGCAGGGTGAAGCTTTCTTT. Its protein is CASSHRWGQGEAFF.

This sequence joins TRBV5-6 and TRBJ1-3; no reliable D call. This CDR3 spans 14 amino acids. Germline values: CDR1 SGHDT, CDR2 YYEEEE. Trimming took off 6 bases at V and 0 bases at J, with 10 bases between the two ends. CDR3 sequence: CASTSPGSGNTIYF. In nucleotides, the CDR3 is TGTGCCAGCACGTCTCCCGGCTCTGGAAACACCATATATTTT.

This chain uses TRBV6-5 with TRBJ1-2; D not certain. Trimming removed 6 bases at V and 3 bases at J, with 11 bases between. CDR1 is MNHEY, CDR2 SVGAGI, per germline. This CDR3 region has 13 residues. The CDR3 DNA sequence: TGTGCCAGCAGCTCAACGGGAGACTATGGCTACACCTTC. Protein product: CASSSTGDYGYTF.

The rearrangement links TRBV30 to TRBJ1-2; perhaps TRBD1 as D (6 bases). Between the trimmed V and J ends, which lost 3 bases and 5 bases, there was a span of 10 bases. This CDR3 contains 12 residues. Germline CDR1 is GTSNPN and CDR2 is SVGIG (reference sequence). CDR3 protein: CAWRWRGYGYTF. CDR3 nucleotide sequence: TGTGCCTGGAGGTGGAGGGGGTATGGCTACACCTTC.

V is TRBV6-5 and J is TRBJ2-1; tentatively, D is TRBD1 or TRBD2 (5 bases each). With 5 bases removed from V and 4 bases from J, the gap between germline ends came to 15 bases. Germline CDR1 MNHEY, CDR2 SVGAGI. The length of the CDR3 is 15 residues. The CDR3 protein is CASSPRDPGYNEQFF. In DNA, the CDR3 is TGTGCCAGCAGTCCTCGGGACCCTGGGTACAATGAGCAGTTCTTC.

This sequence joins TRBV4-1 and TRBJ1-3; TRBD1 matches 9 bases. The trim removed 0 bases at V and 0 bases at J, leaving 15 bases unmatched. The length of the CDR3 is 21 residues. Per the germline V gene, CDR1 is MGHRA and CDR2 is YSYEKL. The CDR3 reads CASSQDSGTGYSGSSGNTIYF. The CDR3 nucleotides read TGCGCCAGCAGCCAAGATTCCGGGACAGGGTATTCGGGGAGCTCTGGAAACACCATATATTTT.

CDR3 sequence reads: CASSLSSRTELYGYTF. The CDR3 nucleotides are TGTGCCAGCAGCTTATCTTCCCGGACAGAACTATATGGCTACACCTTC. The V call is TRBV7-2, the J call TRBJ1-2, with a weak D call TRBD1 (6 bases). The CDR3 loop spans 16 amino acids. Germline V lookup: CDR1 SGHTA, CDR2 FQGNSA. V lost 2 bases and J lost 5, with 18 bases in between.

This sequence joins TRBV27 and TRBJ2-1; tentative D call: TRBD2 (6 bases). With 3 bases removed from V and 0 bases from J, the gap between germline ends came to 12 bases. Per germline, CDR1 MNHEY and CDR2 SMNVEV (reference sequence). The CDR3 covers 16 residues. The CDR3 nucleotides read TGTGCCAGCAGTTTGGTTGCGGGGAGCTCCTACAATGAGCAGTTCTTC. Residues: CASSLVAGSSYNEQFF.

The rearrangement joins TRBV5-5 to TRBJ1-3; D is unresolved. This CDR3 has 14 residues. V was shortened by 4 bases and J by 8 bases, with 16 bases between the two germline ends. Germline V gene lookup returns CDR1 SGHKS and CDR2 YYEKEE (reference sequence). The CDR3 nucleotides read TGTGCCAGCAGCCCGGGTGGGGTGAGAGACACCATATATTTT. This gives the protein CASSPGGVRDTIYF.

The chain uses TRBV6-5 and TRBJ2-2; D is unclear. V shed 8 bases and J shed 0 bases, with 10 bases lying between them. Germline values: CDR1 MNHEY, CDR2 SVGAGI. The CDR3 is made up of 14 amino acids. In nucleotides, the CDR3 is TGTGCCAGCTCGAGGAAGGCGAACACCGGGGAGCTGTTTTTT. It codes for CASSRKANTGELFF.

Here the CDR3 reads CAISEGQGAFSRGYTF. Here the CDR3 DNA reads TGTGCCATCAGTGAGGGGCAGGGGGCGTTTTCTCGCGGCTACACCTTC. The genes are TRBV10-3 and TRBJ1-2; 8 bases match TRBD1. There are 16 residues in the CDR3. CDR1 is ENHRY and CDR2 is SYGVKD in the germline V gene. V gave up 2 bases and J gave up 8 bases; unmatched junction bases: 13.

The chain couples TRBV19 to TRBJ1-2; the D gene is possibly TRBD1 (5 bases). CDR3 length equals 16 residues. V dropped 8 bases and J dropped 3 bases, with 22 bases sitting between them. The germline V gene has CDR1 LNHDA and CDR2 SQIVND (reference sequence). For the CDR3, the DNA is TGTGCCAGTCGGCCCCTCTTGCAGGGTCCGTACTATGGCTACACCTTC. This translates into CASRPLLQGPYYGYTF.

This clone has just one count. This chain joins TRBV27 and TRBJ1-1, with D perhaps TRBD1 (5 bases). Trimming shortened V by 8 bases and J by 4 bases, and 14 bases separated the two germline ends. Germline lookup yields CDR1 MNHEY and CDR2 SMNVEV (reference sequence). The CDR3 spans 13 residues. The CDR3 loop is CASWGWRGTEAFF. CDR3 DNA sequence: TGTGCCAGCTGGGGGTGGAGGGGCACTGAAGCTTTCTTT.

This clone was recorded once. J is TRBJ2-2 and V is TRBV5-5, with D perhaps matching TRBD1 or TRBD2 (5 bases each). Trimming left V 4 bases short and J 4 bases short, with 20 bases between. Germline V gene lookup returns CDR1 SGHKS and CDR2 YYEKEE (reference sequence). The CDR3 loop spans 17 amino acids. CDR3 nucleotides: TGTGCCAGCAGCCCCGTTCACGTTGGGGGTGGCACCGGGGAGCTGTTTTTT. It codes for CASSPVHVGGGTGELFF.

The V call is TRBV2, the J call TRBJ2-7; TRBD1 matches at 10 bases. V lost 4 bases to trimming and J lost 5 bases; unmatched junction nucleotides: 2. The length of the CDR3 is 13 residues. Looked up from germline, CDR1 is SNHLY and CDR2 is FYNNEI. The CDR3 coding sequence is TGTGCCAGCAGTGGGACAGGGGGGAACGAGCAGTACTTC. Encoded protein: CASSGTGGNEQYF.

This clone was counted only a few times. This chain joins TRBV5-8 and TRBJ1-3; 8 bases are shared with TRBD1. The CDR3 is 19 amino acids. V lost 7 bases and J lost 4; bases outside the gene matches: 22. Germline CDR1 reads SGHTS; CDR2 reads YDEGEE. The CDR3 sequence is CASDSYLTITGTGGNTIYF. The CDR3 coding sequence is TGTGCCAGCGACTCTTATCTGACGATAACCGGGACAGGAGGAAACACCATATATTTT.

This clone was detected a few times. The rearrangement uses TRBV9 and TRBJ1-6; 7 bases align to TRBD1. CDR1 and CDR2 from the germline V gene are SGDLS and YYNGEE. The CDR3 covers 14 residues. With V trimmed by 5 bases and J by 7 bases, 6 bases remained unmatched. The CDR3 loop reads CASSKQGWNSPLHF. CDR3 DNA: TGTGCCAGCAGTAAACAGGGGTGGAATTCACCCCTCCACTTT.